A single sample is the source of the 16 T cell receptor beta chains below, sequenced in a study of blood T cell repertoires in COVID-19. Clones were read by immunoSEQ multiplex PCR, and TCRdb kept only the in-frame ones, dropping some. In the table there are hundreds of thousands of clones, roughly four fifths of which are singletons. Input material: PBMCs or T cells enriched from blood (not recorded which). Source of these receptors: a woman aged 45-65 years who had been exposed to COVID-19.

The CDR3 here is CASSRGFEAFF. Written as DNA, the CDR3 is TGTGCCAGCAGTCGGGGATTTGAAGCTTTCTTT. V is TRBV28 and J is TRBJ1-1; D not resolved. This CDR3 region has 11 residues. Germline CDR1 and CDR2: MDHEN and SYDVKM. V was shortened by 5 bases and J by 7 bases, with 8 bases between the two germline ends.

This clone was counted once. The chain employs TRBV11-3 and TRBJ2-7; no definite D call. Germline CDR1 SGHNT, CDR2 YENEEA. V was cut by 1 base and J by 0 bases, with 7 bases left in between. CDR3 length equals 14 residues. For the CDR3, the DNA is TGTGCCAGCAGCTTAGGTCCCAGCTCCTACGAGCAGTACTTC. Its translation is CASSLGPSSYEQYF.

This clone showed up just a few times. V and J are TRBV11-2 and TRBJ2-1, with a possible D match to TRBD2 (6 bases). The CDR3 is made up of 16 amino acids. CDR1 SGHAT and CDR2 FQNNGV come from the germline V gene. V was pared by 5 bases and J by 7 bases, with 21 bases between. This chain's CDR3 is CASSAPASGWGNEQFF. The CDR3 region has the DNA TGTGCCAGCAGCGCCCCAGCCAGCGGGTGGGGGAATGAGCAGTTCTTC.

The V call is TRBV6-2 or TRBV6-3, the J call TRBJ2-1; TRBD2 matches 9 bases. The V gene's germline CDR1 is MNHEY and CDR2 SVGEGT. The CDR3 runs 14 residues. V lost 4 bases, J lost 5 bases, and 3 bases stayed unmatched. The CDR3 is CASSSERGDNEQFF. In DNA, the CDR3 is TGTGCCAGCAGTTCTGAGCGGGGGGACAATGAGCAGTTCTTC.

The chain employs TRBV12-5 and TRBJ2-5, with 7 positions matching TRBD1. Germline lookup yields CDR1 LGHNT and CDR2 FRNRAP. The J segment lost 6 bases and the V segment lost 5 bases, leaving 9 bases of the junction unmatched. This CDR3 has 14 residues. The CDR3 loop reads CASGPPTGIQTQYF. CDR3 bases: TGTGCTAGTGGTCCCCCGACAGGGATCCAGACCCAGTACTTC.

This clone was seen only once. As DNA, the CDR3 is TGCGCCAGCAGCCAAGGAGGTCGAGATGGCTACACCTTC. Translating gives CASSQGGRDGYTF. J is TRBJ1-2 and V is TRBV4-1; no reliable D call. Germline-derived CDR1 and CDR2 are MGHRA and YSYEKL. The length of the CDR3 is 13 residues. V lost 1 base, J lost 6 bases, and 9 bases lay in between.

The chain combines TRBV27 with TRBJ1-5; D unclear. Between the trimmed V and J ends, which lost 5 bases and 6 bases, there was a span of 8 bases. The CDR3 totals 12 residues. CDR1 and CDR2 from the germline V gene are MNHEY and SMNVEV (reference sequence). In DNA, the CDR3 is TGTGCCAGCAGTACGGGTTTTCAGCCCCAGCATTTT. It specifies CASSTGFQPQHF.

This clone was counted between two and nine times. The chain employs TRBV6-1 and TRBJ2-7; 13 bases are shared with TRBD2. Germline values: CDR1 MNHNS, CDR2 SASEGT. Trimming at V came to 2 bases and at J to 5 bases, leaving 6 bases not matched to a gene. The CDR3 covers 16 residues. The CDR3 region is CASSEPRGLAGNEQYF. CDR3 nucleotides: TGTGCCAGCAGTGAACCCCGGGGACTAGCGGGGAACGAGCAGTACTTC.

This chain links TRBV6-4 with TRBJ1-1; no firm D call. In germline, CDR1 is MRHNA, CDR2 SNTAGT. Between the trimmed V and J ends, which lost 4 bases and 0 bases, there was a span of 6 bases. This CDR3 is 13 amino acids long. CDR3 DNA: TGTGCCAGCAGTGTAGACATGAACACTGAAGCTTTCTTT. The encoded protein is CASSVDMNTEAFF.

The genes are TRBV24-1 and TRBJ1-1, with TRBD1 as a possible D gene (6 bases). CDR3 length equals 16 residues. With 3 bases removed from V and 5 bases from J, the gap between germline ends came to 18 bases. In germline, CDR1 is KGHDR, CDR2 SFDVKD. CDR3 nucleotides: TGTGCCACCAGTGATGGAGGGCCGGGGGGCTCGACTGAAGCTTTCTTT. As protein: CATSDGGPGGSTEAFF.

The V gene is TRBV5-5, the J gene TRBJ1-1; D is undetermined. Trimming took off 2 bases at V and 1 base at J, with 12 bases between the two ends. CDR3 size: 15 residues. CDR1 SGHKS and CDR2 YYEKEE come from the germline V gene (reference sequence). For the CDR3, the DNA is TGTGCCAGCAGCTTACCACAATCTTGGAACACTGAAGCTTTCTTT. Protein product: CASSLPQSWNTEAFF. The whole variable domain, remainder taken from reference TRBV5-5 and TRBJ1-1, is DAGVTQSPTHLIKTRGQQVTLRCSPISGHKSVSWYQQVLGQGPQFIFQYYEKEERGRGNFPDRFSARQFPNYSSELNVNALLLGDSALYLCASSLPQSWNTEAFFGQGTRLTVV.

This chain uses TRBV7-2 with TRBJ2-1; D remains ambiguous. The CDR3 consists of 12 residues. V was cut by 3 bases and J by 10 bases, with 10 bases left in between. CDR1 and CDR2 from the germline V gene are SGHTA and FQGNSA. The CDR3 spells CASSFSNWEQFF. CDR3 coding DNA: TGTGCCAGCAGCTTCTCGAACTGGGAGCAGTTCTTC.

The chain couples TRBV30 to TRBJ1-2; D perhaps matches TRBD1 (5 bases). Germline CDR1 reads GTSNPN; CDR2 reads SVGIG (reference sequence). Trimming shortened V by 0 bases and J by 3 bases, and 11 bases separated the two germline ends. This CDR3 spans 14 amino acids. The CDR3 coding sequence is TGTGCCTGGAGTGTATCGGGGGAACACTATGGCTACACCTTC. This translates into CAWSVSGEHYGYTF.

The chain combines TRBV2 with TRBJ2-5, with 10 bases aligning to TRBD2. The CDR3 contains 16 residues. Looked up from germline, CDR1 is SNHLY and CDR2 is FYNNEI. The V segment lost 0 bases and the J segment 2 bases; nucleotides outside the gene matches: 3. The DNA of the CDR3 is TGTGCCAGCAGTGAAGCTCGAGCGGGGGGGCAAGAGACCCAGTACTTC. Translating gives CASSEARAGGQETQYF.

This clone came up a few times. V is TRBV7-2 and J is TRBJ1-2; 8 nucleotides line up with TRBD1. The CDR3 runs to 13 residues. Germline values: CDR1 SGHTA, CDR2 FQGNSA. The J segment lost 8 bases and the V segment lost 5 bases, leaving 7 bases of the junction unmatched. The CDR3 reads CASSQGQGGGYTF. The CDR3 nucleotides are TGTGCCAGCAGCCAAGGACAGGGAGGCGGCTACACCTTC.

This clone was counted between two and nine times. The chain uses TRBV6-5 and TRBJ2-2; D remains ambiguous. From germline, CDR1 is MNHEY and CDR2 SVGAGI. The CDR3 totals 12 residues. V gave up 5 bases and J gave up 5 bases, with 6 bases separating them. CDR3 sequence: CASSKTTGELFF. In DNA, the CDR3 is TGTGCCAGCAGTAAGACAACCGGGGAGCTGTTTTTT.